The 6 T cell receptor beta chains given below trace back to one sample, sequenced in a study of T-cell memory formation after mild COVID-19. TCRdb reprocessed the 5' RACE reads with MiXCR, giving one entry per CDR3 protein. The repertoire holds about 270,000 distinct CDR3 sequences, with 15% to 20% as singletons. Specimen: PBMCs or a T cell subset sorted from them (not recorded which). These receptors were collected from a man younger than 35 who had mild COVID-19 (a few samples of this study predate the infection). Cell type and time point are not known.

The chain combines TRBV29-1 with TRBJ1-1, with D uncertain. The CDR3 length is 16 residues. V gave up 3 bases and J gave up 0 bases, with 17 bases separating them. CDR1 and CDR2 (germline): SQVTM, ANQGSEA. CDR3 bases: TGCAGCGTTGACCCCTACGGCGCGCAGCTGAACACTGAAGCTTTCTTT. It codes for CSVDPYGAQLNTEAFF.

This clonotype was seen more than once but under ten times. The DNA for the CDR3 is TGCGCCAGCAGCTTCGGCCAAGCGACCTGGACAAAGGGCTACACCTTC. As protein: CASSFGQATWTKGYTF. The chain uses TRBV5-1 and TRBJ1-2, with D possibly being TRBD1 (5 bases). Trimming pared 2 bases from V and 8 bases from J, leaving 22 bases between. Germline assignment: CDR1 SGHRS and CDR2 YFSETQ. This CDR3 has 16 residues. The complete variable domain, with remaining parts taken from reference TRBV5-1 and TRBJ1-2, reads KAGVTQTPRYLIKTRGQQVTLSCSPISGHRSVSWYQQTPGQGLQFLFEYFSETQRNKGNFPGRFSGRQFSNSRSEMNVSTLELGDSALYLCASSFGQATWTKGYTFGSGTRLTVV.

This clonotype was seen ten or more times. This chain uses TRBV7-2 with TRBJ2-3; 8 bases align to TRBD2. V was pared by 4 bases and J by 4 bases, with 4 bases of the junction left unmatched. The CDR3 has 14 residues. Germline V CDR1 and CDR2: SGHTA, FQGNSA. CDR3 DNA: TGTGCCAGCAGCTCCGGGGGGGTATCAGATACGCAGTATTTT. It encodes CASSSGGVSDTQYF.

This clonotype has at least ten counts. V usage is TRBV4-3 and J usage is TRBJ1-2; D remains unclear. The V end was cut by 0 bases, the J end by 7 bases, with 9 bases between. The length of the CDR3 is 13 residues. Germline values: CDR1 LGHNA, CDR2 YSLEER. CDR3 coding DNA: TGCGCCAGCAGCCAAGAGTCCTGGGGTGGCTACACCTTC. It yields the protein CASSQESWGGYTF.

This clonotype was counted only a few times. V gene TRBV3-1 combines with J gene TRBJ1-2; the D is unclear. The germline V gene encodes CDR1 LGHDT and CDR2 YNNKEL (reference sequence). V gave up 2 bases and J gave up 4 bases, with 2 bases separating them. The CDR3 runs to 11 residues. This CDR3 is CASSQFYGYTF. In DNA, the CDR3 is TGTGCCAGCAGCCAATTCTATGGCTACACCTTC.

This chain connects TRBV28 to TRBJ2-4, with 8 positions matching TRBD1. V lost 7 bases to trimming and J lost 9 bases; unmatched junction nucleotides: 5. The CDR3 runs to 12 residues. Germline CDR1 MDHEN, CDR2 SYDVKM. The CDR3 region has the DNA TGTGCCAGCACCCTCGGACAGGGCATTCAGTACTTC. The encoded protein is CASTLGQGIQYF.